Below are 29 T cell receptor beta chains sequenced from a single sample in a study of T cells in Graves' hyperthyroidism and ophthalmopathy. RNA transcripts yielded amplified TCR beta CDR3 regions. The primer set for the first-round RT-PCR of the TCR CDR3 was HTBI. TCRdb analysed the multiplex PCR reads with MiXCR anew, one entry per CDR3 protein. The data contain about 200,000 distinct CDR3 sequences, about a sixth of them seen just once; the ten biggest clones take up about half. Input material: blood. The receptors come from a woman aged 50 to 60 with Graves' hyperthyroidism.

The rearrangement joins TRBV4-1 to TRBJ2-2, with 11 bases aligning to TRBD2. Per germline, CDR1 MGHRA and CDR2 YSYEKL. The junction had 9 bases not matched to a gene; V was cut back by 6 bases and J by 3 bases. This CDR3 contains 17 residues. The DNA for the CDR3 is TGCGCCAGCAGACCGAGGGGGACTAGCGGAGACACCGGGGAGCTGTTTTTT. It yields the protein CASRPRGTSGDTGELFF.

This clonotype was recorded a few times. The V gene is TRBV5-4, the J gene TRBJ1-1; weak D call: TRBD1 (5 bases). This CDR3 contains 13 residues. V was clipped by 1 base and J by 5 bases, with 9 bases between them. Germline values: CDR1 SGHNT, CDR2 YYREEE (reference sequence). In DNA form, the CDR3 reads TGTGCCAGCAGCTTGTGGGGGGGTACTGAAGCTTTCTTT. Protein sequence: CASSLWGGTEAFF.

The chain has TRBV20-1 and TRBJ2-1; 9 bases agree with TRBD2. The CDR3 runs to 16 residues. With 6 bases clipped from V and 1 base from J, the junction kept 10 bases outside the gene matches. Germline V lookup: CDR1 DFQATT, CDR2 SNEGSKA (reference sequence). The CDR3 here is CSAESSGSVSYNEQFF. The CDR3 coding sequence is TGCAGTGCAGAGAGTAGCGGGAGTGTTTCCTACAATGAGCAGTTCTTC.

This clonotype was found many times. The chain couples TRBV2 to TRBJ2-5; maybe TRBD2 (6 bases). Germline-derived CDR1 and CDR2 are SNHLY and FYNNEI. This CDR3 has 13 residues. Trimming cost V 6 bases and J 1 base, with 9 bases left between them. For the CDR3, the DNA is TGTGCCAGCAGGGGGGACTCCCAAGAGACCCAGTACTTC. This translates into CASRGDSQETQYF. Full variable domain (missing parts from reference TRBV2 and TRBJ2-5): EPEVTQTPSHQVTQMGQEVILRCVPISNHLYFYWYRQILGQKVEFLVSFYNNEISEKSEIFDDQFSVERPDGSNFTLKIRSTKLEDSAMYFCASRGDSQETQYFGPGTRLLVL.

This clonotype was seen only once. A read error is possible here, since a much larger clone lies one base away. The chain has TRBV29-1 and TRBJ2-7, with D tentatively TRBD2 (5 bases). The CDR3 is made up of 15 amino acids. The V gene's germline CDR1 is SQVTM and CDR2 ANQGSEA. The CDR3 here is CSVEDLGGLSYVQYF. In DNA form, the CDR3 reads TGCAGCGTTGAAGATCTGGGCGGGTTATCCTACGTGCAGTACTTC.

The table lists this clonotype with many counts. The rearrangement uses TRBV9 and TRBJ1-1, with 8 bases aligning to TRBD1. V shed 0 bases, J shed 5 bases, and the junction held 6 bases outside the gene matches. CDR3 size: 15 residues. Germline values: CDR1 SGDLS, CDR2 YYNGEE. The chain's CDR3 is CASSVAGGEGTEAFF. DNA for the CDR3: TGTGCCAGCAGCGTAGCAGGGGGCGAAGGGACTGAAGCTTTCTTT.

The genes are TRBV7-2 and TRBJ1-2; D ambiguous. CDR3 size: 13 residues. From germline, CDR1 is SGHTA and CDR2 FQGNSA. Trimming left V 2 bases short and J 8 bases short, with 12 bases between. The CDR3, as DNA: TGTGCCAGCAGCTTAAACGGGAAGGGAGGCTACACCTTC. Its protein product is CASSLNGKGGYTF. Together with reference TRBV7-2 and TRBJ1-2, the CDR3 gives the full variable domain: GAGVSQSPSNKVTEKGKDVELRCDPISGHTALYWYRQSLGQGLEFLIYFQGNSAPDKSGLPSDRFSAERTGGSVSTLTIQRTQQEDSAVYLCASSLNGKGGYTFGSGTRLTVV.

This clonotype was detected ten times or more. The chain links TRBV10-1 to TRBJ2-7; perhaps TRBD1 as D (5 bases). This CDR3 contains 15 residues. V shed 3 bases and J shed 1 base, with 13 bases lying between them. CDR1 is WNHNN, CDR2 SYGVQD, per germline (reference sequence). CDR3 nucleotides: TGCGCCAGCAGTGAAGGAACAGGACCGTCCTACGAGCAGTACTTC. It specifies CASSEGTGPSYEQYF.

At least ten counts were recorded for this clonotype. The V and J genes are TRBV7-3 and TRBJ2-1, with TRBD2 matching over 8 bases. With V trimmed by 1 base and J by 4 bases, 3 bases remained unmatched. Germline V gene sequence: CDR1 SGHTA, CDR2 FQGTGA. The CDR3 runs 15 residues. This chain's CDR3 is CASSLIAGPYNEQFF. In nucleotides, the CDR3 is TGTGCCAGCAGCTTAATAGCGGGACCGTACAATGAGCAGTTCTTC.

This clonotype showed up many times. V usage is TRBV5-6 and J usage is TRBJ2-7; perhaps TRBD2 as D (7 bases). The CDR3 consists of 17 residues. Germline CDR1 is SGHDT and CDR2 is YYEEEE. V lost 3 bases and J 2 bases, leaving 21 bases between the germline ends. The CDR3 sequence: CASSSLRGTRFTYEQYF. In nucleotides, the CDR3 is TGTGCCAGCAGCTCGTTGCGGGGGACAAGGTTTACCTACGAGCAGTACTTC. Filled out from reference TRBV5-6 and TRBJ2-7, the complete variable domain reads DAGVTQSPTHLIKTRGQQVTLRCSPKSGHDTVSWYQQALGQGPQFIFQYYEEEERQRGNFPDRFSGHQFPNYSSELNVNALLLGDSALYLCASSSLRGTRFTYEQYFGPGTRLTVT.

This clonotype was counted many times. V is TRBV6-1 and J is TRBJ1-6; TRBD1 might be the D (6 bases). This CDR3 is 14 amino acids long. Germline V lookup: CDR1 MNHNS, CDR2 SASEGT. Trimming pared 6 bases from V and 10 bases from J, leaving 16 bases between. CDR3 sequence (DNA): TGTGCCAGCAGCGATCAGGGGACCTACTCACCCCTCCACTTT. It yields the protein CASSDQGTYSPLHF.

The chain recombines TRBV7-9 with TRBJ2-7, with 8 bases identical to TRBD2. The CDR3 is made up of 17 amino acids. V was clipped by 5 bases and J by 2 bases; unmatched bases: 14. Germline V CDR1 and CDR2: SEHNR, FQNEAQ (reference sequence). The chain's CDR3 is CASSVGLAGGSAYEQYF. The CDR3 bases are TGTGCCAGCAGCGTCGGGCTAGCGGGTGGCTCTGCCTACGAGCAGTACTTC.

This clonotype was seen only a few times. This rearrangement joins TRBV12-3 or TRBV12-4 to TRBJ1-2, with D perhaps TRBD1 (5 bases). The V gene lost 5 bases and the J gene lost 10 bases, with 11 bases spanning the gap. This CDR3 comprises 11 residues. The CDR3: CASSLQGAYTF. DNA for the CDR3: TGTGCCAGCAGTCTTCAGGGAGCCTACACCTTC.

This clonotype showed up many times. The chain links TRBV27 to TRBJ1-4; 9 positions agree with TRBD1. Per germline, CDR1 MNHEY and CDR2 SMNVEV (reference sequence). Losses at the gene ends were 8 bases for V and 10 bases for J; bases not matched to a gene: 11. This CDR3 spans 14 amino acids. The CDR3 sequence: CASGSRDRAGKLFF. For the CDR3, the DNA is TGTGCCAGCGGTTCCCGGGACAGGGCGGGAAAACTGTTTTTT.

This clonotype was seen at least ten times. The rearrangement joins TRBV12-3 or TRBV12-4 to TRBJ2-1; perhaps TRBD2 as D (6 bases). This CDR3 region has 14 residues. V lost 6 bases and J lost 9, with 18 bases in between. The CDR3 spells CASSRVGGTGEQFF. The CDR3 DNA reads as TGTGCCAGCAGCCGAGTGGGGGGTACGGGTGAGCAGTTCTTC.

A few counts support this clonotype. The V call is TRBV2, the J call TRBJ1-2; 8 nucleotides agree with TRBD1. With 0 bases clipped from V and 4 bases from J, the junction kept 1 base outside the gene matches. Germline V gene lookup returns CDR1 SNHLY and CDR2 FYNNEI. The CDR3 sequence is 14 residues long. CDR3 DNA sequence: TGTGCCAGCAGTGAAGCAGGGACAGGCTATGGCTACACCTTC. Encoded protein: CASSEAGTGYGYTF.

This chain uses TRBV12-3 or TRBV12-4 with TRBJ1-1; D possibly corresponds to TRBD1 (5 bases). V lost 7 bases, J lost 1 base, and 13 bases lay in between. The CDR3 length is 14 residues. CDR3: CASNTGTANTEAFF. CDR3 in DNA: TGTGCCAGCAACACCGGGACGGCGAACACTGAAGCTTTCTTT.

This clonotype was seen ten or more times. This chain links TRBV6-6 with TRBJ1-1; D not certain. The germline V gene has CDR1 MNHNY and CDR2 SVGAGI (reference sequence). The CDR3 runs 15 residues. The V gene lost 0 bases and the J gene lost 5 bases, with 13 bases spanning the gap. In DNA form, the CDR3 reads TGTGCCAGCAGTTACTCCCCCCGGGGAAGAACTGAAGCTTTCTTT. As protein: CASSYSPRGRTEAFF.

The V and J genes are TRBV5-1 and TRBJ1-3; D might be TRBD1 (6 bases). V lost 0 bases and J lost 3, with 10 bases in between. The V gene's germline CDR1 is SGHRS and CDR2 YFSETQ. The CDR3 has 15 residues. The CDR3 coding sequence is TGCGCCAGCAGCTTGGAACAGGGCGGTGGAAACACCATATATTTT. Its translation is CASSLEQGGGNTIYF. Full variable domain (missing parts from reference TRBV5-1 and TRBJ1-3): KAGVTQTPRYLIKTRGQQVTLSCSPISGHRSVSWYQQTPGQGLQFLFEYFSETQRNKGNFPGRFSGRQFSNSRSEMNVSTLELGDSALYLCASSLEQGGGNTIYFGEGSWLTVV.

Concerning this clonotype: One end of the junction fails to match germline, which may point to a read error. The chain carries TRBV7-2 and TRBJ1-5; a weak D match, TRBD1 (6 bases). The CDR3 is 14 residues long. Looked up from germline, CDR1 is SGHTA and CDR2 is FQGNSA. The CDR3 sequence is CASSIDGGKQPQHF. DNA of the CDR3: TGTGCCAGCAGCATTGATGGGGGCAAGCAGCCCCAGCATTTT.

Many counts were recorded for this clonotype. The chain has TRBV7-8 and TRBJ1-5, with D hard to call. V shed 5 bases and J shed 5 bases, with 16 bases lying between them. CDR3 length: 15 residues. Per the germline V gene, CDR1 is SGHVS and CDR2 is FQNEAQ. CDR3 sequence reads: CASSLSGVWDQPQHF. The CDR3 region has the DNA TGTGCCAGCAGCCTTAGTGGTGTTTGGGATCAGCCCCAGCATTTT.

This clonotype appeared a few times. The chain recombines TRBV7-9 with TRBJ2-7, with 10 bases matching TRBD2. Germline values: CDR1 SEHNR, CDR2 FQNEAQ (reference sequence). The CDR3 loop spans 20 amino acids. Unmatched junction bases numbered 23, after V lost 5 bases and J lost 4 bases. CDR3 in DNA: TGTGCCAGCAGCCCTACTCGGACAGAAATTCGTAGCGGGAGGAGATACGAGCAGTACTTC. Protein sequence: CASSPTRTEIRSGRRYEQYF.

This clonotype was counted only a few times. The chain combines TRBV7-6 with TRBJ2-1; no clear D gene. Trimming stripped 5 bases from V and 5 bases from J, with 10 bases between. CDR3 length: 13 amino acids. CDR1 SGHVS and CDR2 FNYEAQ come from the germline V gene. CDR3 coding DNA: TGTGCCAGCAGCAAGGGAATTAACAATGAGCAGTTCTTC. As protein: CASSKGINNEQFF.

This clonotype was observed a handful of times. V gene TRBV12-3 or TRBV12-4 combines with J gene TRBJ2-7, with TRBD2 matching over 9 bases. V trimming: 7 bases; J trimming: 4 bases; junction bases outside the gene matches: 14. This CDR3 is 16 amino acids long. Here the CDR3 reads CASTLDGLAGLYEQYF. As DNA, the CDR3 is TGTGCCAGCACTCTAGATGGCCTAGCGGGATTATACGAGCAGTACTTC.

The chain has TRBV10-2 and TRBJ2-1; 13 nucleotides agree with TRBD2. The J segment lost 4 bases and the V segment lost 7 bases, leaving 7 bases of the junction unmatched. CDR1 and CDR2 (germline): WSHSY, SAAADI. The length of the CDR3 is 16 residues. Here the CDR3 DNA reads TGCGCCAGCATTGATTCGGGACTAGCGGGATACAATGAGCAGTTCTTC. The encoded protein is CASIDSGLAGYNEQFF.

The rearrangement joins TRBV6-2 or TRBV6-3 to TRBJ2-1; tentatively, D is TRBD1 or TRBD2 (5 bases each). There are 15 residues in the CDR3. Germline V gene data show CDR1 as MNHEY and CDR2 as SVGEGT. V was trimmed by 7 bases and J by 8 bases, leaving 21 bases between them. The CDR3 loop reads CASKKGWAGGDEQFF. The CDR3 nucleotides read TGTGCCAGCAAAAAGGGGTGGGCGGGCGGCGATGAGCAGTTCTTC.

This clonotype was seen ten or more times. CDR3 DNA sequence: TGTGCCAGCAGCCACACTAGCGGGAGGGCTTCAGATACGCAGTATTTT. This encodes CASSHTSGRASDTQYF. V and J are TRBV7-9 and TRBJ2-3, with TRBD2 identical over 13 bases. V shed 5 bases, J shed 4 bases, and the junction held 6 bases outside the gene matches. This CDR3 contains 16 residues. Germline CDR1 and CDR2: SEHNR and FQNEAQ (reference sequence).

This clonotype occurred many times. In DNA form, the CDR3 reads TGTGCCACCCGGACTAGCGGCACAGATACGCAGTATTTT. It translates to CATRTSGTDTQYF. The V gene is TRBV2, the J gene TRBJ2-3; 9 bases line up with TRBD2. J was trimmed by 1 base and V by 10 bases; bases with no gene match: 3. The CDR3 is made up of 13 amino acids. Germline lookup yields CDR1 SNHLY and CDR2 FYNNEI.

This clonotype was recorded many times. The chain recombines TRBV11-2 with TRBJ2-3; D ambiguous. V lost 5 bases and J lost 2, with 14 bases in between. The V gene's germline CDR1 is SGHAT and CDR2 FQNNGV. The CDR3 totals 15 residues. CDR3 in DNA: TGTGCCAGCAGCCCCTTCCTTCGATCCACAGATACGCAGTATTTT. Protein: CASSPFLRSTDTQYF.